This TCR beta chain is from a study of T-cell reconstitution after alpha-beta-depleted transplantation in children. Study-wide results and limits: It was reported that alpha-beta T cells came from several hundred expanded graft clones (about two months after transplant). Newly produced T cells mostly accounted for T-cell counts and diversity one year post-transplant.

Construction of the TCRbeta library involved unique molecular identifiers. Each CDR3 protein gets one entry after TCRdb re-called the PCR reads with MiXCR. The sample holds about 440,000 distinct CDR3 sequences; 43% are singletons and the top ten take 25% to 30%. This CDR3 is built from 13 residues. The V gene lost 4 bases and the J gene lost 8 bases, with 14 bases spanning the gap. Germline V lookup: CDR1 SNHLY, CDR2 FYNNEI. Turning to this clonotype: Its antigen is as yet unknown.

Material: PBMCs, obtained before TCRalphabeta/CD19-depleted stem cell transplant. The clonotype was recovered from a girl aged 2 to 10 with aplastic anemia, due to receive a stem cell transplant. The genes are TRBV2 and TRBJ1-2; no firm D call. CDR3 in DNA: TGTGCCAGCAGTGTGGACCCGGCGTTGGGCTACACCTTC. It specifies CASSVDPALGYTF. Complete variable domain (other parts from reference TRBV2 and TRBJ1-2): EPEVTQTPSHQVTQMGQEVILRCVPISNHLYFYWYRQILGQKVEFLVSFYNNEISEKSEIFDDQFSVERPDGSNFTLKIRSTKLEDSAMYFCASSVDPALGYTFGSGTRLTVV.